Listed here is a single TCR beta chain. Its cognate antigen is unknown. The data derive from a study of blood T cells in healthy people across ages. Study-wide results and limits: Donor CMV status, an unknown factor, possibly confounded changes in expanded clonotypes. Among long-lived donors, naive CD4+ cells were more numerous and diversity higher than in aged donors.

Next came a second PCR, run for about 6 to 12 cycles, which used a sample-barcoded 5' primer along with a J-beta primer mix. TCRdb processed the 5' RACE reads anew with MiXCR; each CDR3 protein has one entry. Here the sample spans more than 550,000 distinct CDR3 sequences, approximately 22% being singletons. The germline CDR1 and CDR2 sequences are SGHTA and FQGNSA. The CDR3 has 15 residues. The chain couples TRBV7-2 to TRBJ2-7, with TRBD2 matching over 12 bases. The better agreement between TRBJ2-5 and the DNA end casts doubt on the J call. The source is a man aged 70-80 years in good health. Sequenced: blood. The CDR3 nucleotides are TGTGCCAGCAGCTGGAGACTAGCGGGGGAGGAGACCCAGTACTTC. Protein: CASSWRLAGEETQYF.